These 12 T cell receptor beta chains were all obtained from the same sample, sequenced in a study of T-cell memory formation after mild COVID-19. Each CDR3 protein gets one entry after TCRdb re-called the 5' RACE reads with MiXCR. The sample has 450,000 or so distinct CDR3 sequences; roughly 25% are singletons. Material for sequencing was PBMCs or a T cell subset sorted from them (not recorded which). These receptors were obtained from an adult woman who had mild COVID-19 (a few samples of this study predate the infection). Cell type and time point are not known.

The chain uses TRBV29-1 and TRBJ1-1; D gene uncertain. CDR1 and CDR2 from the germline V gene are SQVTM and ANQGSEA. CDR3 length: 11 amino acids. Trimming took off 6 bases at V and 5 bases at J, with 10 bases between the two ends. CDR3 in amino acids: CSVERYTEAFF. The CDR3 DNA reads TGCAGCGTCGAACGGTATACTGAAGCTTTCTTT.

In this sample, this clonotype turned up many times. The chain couples TRBV11-2 to TRBJ2-3, with 13 nucleotides matching TRBD2. This CDR3 has 16 residues. Germline CDR1 and CDR2: SGHAT and FQNNGV. With V trimmed by 3 bases and J by 1 base, 1 base remained unmatched. The CDR3 sequence: CASSFTSGGGTDTQYF. The DNA for the CDR3 is TGTGCCAGCAGCTTCACTAGCGGGGGGGGCACAGATACGCAGTATTTT.

V gene TRBV7-9 combines with J gene TRBJ2-5; 12 bases are shared with TRBD2. The CDR3 sequence is 16 residues long. V dropped 5 bases and J dropped 5; count of bases not matched to a gene: 9. Germline V gene sequence: CDR1 SEHNR, CDR2 FQNEAQ (reference sequence). The CDR3 DNA sequence: TGTGCCAGCAGCCCCCGACTAGCGGGAGCCTGGGAGACCCAGTACTTC. Translating gives CASSPRLAGAWETQYF.

This clonotype was counted between two and nine times. The DNA of the CDR3 is TGTGCCAGCAGCTTGACTAGCGGGAGTCGAGAGACCCAGTACTTC. This translates into CASSLTSGSRETQYF. The gene calls are TRBV5-4 and TRBJ2-5; TRBD2 aligns across 11 bases. Trimming removed 1 base from V and 4 bases from J; junction bases left unmatched: 3. The CDR3 has 15 amino acids. Germline CDR1 and CDR2: SGHNT and YYREEE (reference sequence).

This clonotype came up a few times. This rearrangement joins TRBV11-2 to TRBJ2-1, with D possibly matching TRBD2 (7 bases). CDR3 length: 14 residues. V dropped 7 bases and J dropped 8 bases, with 18 bases sitting between them. CDR1 and CDR2 from the germline V gene are SGHAT and FQNNGV. The CDR3: CASTLGWGGHEQFF. The DNA for the CDR3 is TGTGCCAGCACCCTAGGTTGGGGGGGGCATGAGCAGTTCTTC.

The V call is TRBV24-1, the J call TRBJ2-2; D is undetermined. The CDR3 sequence is 14 residues long. Trimming removed 5 bases from V and 3 bases from J, with 9 bases in between. CDR1 is KGHDR and CDR2 is SFDVKD in the germline V gene. CDR3: CATSGRSYTGELFF. The DNA for the CDR3 is TGTGCCACCAGTGGCCGCAGCTACACCGGGGAGCTGTTTTTT.

The rearrangement links TRBV9 to TRBJ2-7; D is undetermined. This CDR3 spans 14 amino acids. V gave up 3 bases and J gave up 2 bases, with 12 bases separating them. Germline V gene data show CDR1 as SGDLS and CDR2 as YYNGEE. CDR3 DNA sequence: TGTGCCAGCAGCGGGGATCCGTTGCCCTACGAGCAGTACTTC. The encoded protein is CASSGDPLPYEQYF.

This clonotype was observed a few times. This rearrangement joins TRBV5-1 to TRBJ1-1; 7 bases match TRBD1. From germline, CDR1 is SGHRS and CDR2 YFSETQ. V was clipped by 4 bases and J by 0 bases; unmatched bases: 6. The CDR3 is made up of 15 amino acids. In DNA form, the CDR3 reads TGCGCCAGCAGCCAAAGACAGGGTATGAACACTGAAGCTTTCTTT. Its protein product is CASSQRQGMNTEAFF.

The chain carries TRBV9 and TRBJ2-6, with 7 bases aligning to TRBD2. This CDR3 has 19 residues. J lost 0 bases, V lost 2 bases, and 11 bases had no gene match. Germline values: CDR1 SGDLS, CDR2 YYNGEE. CDR3 residues: CASSVGEGTWVSGANVLTF. CDR3 DNA sequence: TGTGCCAGCAGCGTCGGGGAGGGGACGTGGGTCTCTGGGGCCAACGTCCTGACTTTC.

This rearrangement joins TRBV7-2 to TRBJ2-1, with D tentatively TRBD2 (5 bases). This CDR3 region has 16 residues. Trimming removed 0 bases at V and 9 bases at J, with 18 bases between. CDR1 and CDR2 from the germline V gene are SGHTA and FQGNSA. The CDR3: CASSLAAGLSDPEQFF. CDR3 in DNA: TGTGCCAGCAGCTTAGCTGCGGGCCTCAGCGATCCTGAGCAGTTCTTC.

The chain employs TRBV29-1 and TRBJ2-7; 8 bases are a match to TRBD1. Germline trimming cut 6 bases from V and 0 bases from J; bases unmatched to any gene: 4. This CDR3 has 13 amino acids. Looked up from germline, CDR1 is SQVTM and CDR2 is ANQGSEA. The CDR3 bases are TGCAGCGTGACAGGGGCCCTCTCCTACGAGCAGTACTTC. This gives the protein CSVTGALSYEQYF.

V usage is TRBV12-3 or TRBV12-4 and J usage is TRBJ2-3; maybe TRBD1 (5 bases). Trimming stripped 8 bases from V and 6 bases from J, with 15 bases between. The CDR3 sequence is 13 residues long. Here the CDR3 reads CASLLGARDTQYF. The CDR3 DNA is TGTGCCAGCCTTCTTGGGGCCCGGGATACGCAGTATTTT.